This TCR beta chain comes out of a study of cytomegalovirus exposure and HLA in healthy donors. About this clone: Its antigen is unknown.

The PCR contained 60 Vbeta and 13 Jbeta primers. Profiled with immunoSEQ multiplex PCR; TCRdb holds only in-frame clones, not every one. The table shows around 94,000 clones, with 70% to 85% occurring only once. Regarding the study as a whole: Sequencing artifact likely explains a cluster of highly shared sequence variants.

The CDR3 has 11 amino acids. Germline values: CDR1 MNHEY, CDR2 SVGAGI. V dropped 6 bases and J dropped 7 bases, with 6 bases sitting between them. The sequence derives from a human donor in good health. The rearrangement uses TRBV6-5 and TRBJ2-2; no clear D gene. Sequencing was carried out using PBMCs. The chain's CDR3 is CASRAFGELFF. DNA of the CDR3: TGTGCCAGCAGGGCTTTCGGGGAGCTGTTTTTT.